The 23 T cell receptor beta chains in this list originate from one sample, sequenced in a study of cytomegalovirus exposure and HLA in healthy donors (dated by TCRdb to between 2016 and 2019). The receptor library was made with the immunoSEQ multiplex PCR assay. For the multiplex PCR, a mixture combining 60 forward primers for TCR Vbeta segments and 13 reverse primers for TCR Jbeta segments was used. Sourced from immuneACCESS, this table was stored by TCRdb with only in-frame sequences that have V and J called. A share of the clones is absent; for the studies checked, an unresolved V gene accounts for under half, and the remainder has no known explanation. The sample data list roughly 280,000 clones, and under 80% of these were observed just once. About 2.2% of the sample belongs to the ten largest clones. Material for sequencing was PBMCs. All receptors derive from a female donor in good health and CMV-seronegative.

The chain combines TRBV27 with TRBJ2-1, with TRBD1 identical over 7 bases. The CDR3 is 15 residues long. V shed 2 bases, J shed 3 bases, and the junction held 4 bases outside the gene matches. The germline V gene encodes CDR1 MNHEY and CDR2 SMNVEV (reference sequence). The CDR3 coding sequence is TGTGCCAGCAGTTTACTGACAGGGAGCTACAATGAGCAGTTCTTC. Its protein is CASSLLTGSYNEQFF.

The chain joins TRBV5-1 to TRBJ2-1; 7 bases line up with TRBD2. The CDR3 is 14 amino acids. J was trimmed by 6 bases and V by 5 bases; bases with no gene match: 8. Germline loops: CDR1 SGHRS, CDR2 YFSETQ. This chain's CDR3 is CASRVAGEGNEQFF. CDR3 nucleotides: TGCGCCAGCAGGGTCGCGGGAGAGGGCAATGAGCAGTTCTTC.

This chain uses TRBV6-1 with TRBJ2-1; possibly TRBD1 for D (5 bases). The CDR3 totals 15 residues. The V gene's germline CDR1 is MNHNS and CDR2 SASEGT. The V end was cut by 2 bases, the J end by 4 bases, with 12 bases between. The CDR3 loop reads CASSERTGFYNEQFF. DNA of the CDR3: TGTGCCAGCAGTGAACGAACAGGATTTTACAATGAGCAGTTCTTC.

The J gene is TRBJ2-5, the V gene TRBV6-1; perhaps TRBD1 as D (6 bases). Judging by the DNA end, TRBJ2-7 fits better; the J call may be wrong. CDR3 size: 15 residues. Germline V lookup: CDR1 MNHNS, CDR2 SASEGT. The CDR3 region has the DNA TGTGCCAGCAGTCGGGACGGGACATCTCCCTACGAGCAGTACTTC. Amino acids: CASSRDGTSPYEQYF.

This clone was found once. This chain links TRBV4-1 with TRBJ2-1; 7 bases line up with TRBD2. Germline V lookup: CDR1 MGHRA, CDR2 YSYEKL. The ends lost 1 base at V and 1 base at J; junction bases unmatched: 7. The CDR3 has 17 amino acids. The CDR3 here is CASSQGIAGLSYNEQFF. In DNA form, the CDR3 reads TGCGCCAGCAGCCAAGGGATAGCGGGTTTATCCTACAATGAGCAGTTCTTC.

This clone has only one observation. The chain recombines TRBV27 with TRBJ2-7; TRBD2 agrees at 7 bases. Germline V gene data show CDR1 as MNHEY and CDR2 as SMNVEV (reference sequence). The CDR3 loop spans 17 amino acids. The junction had 16 bases not matched to a gene; V was cut back by 2 bases and J by 6 bases. The DNA for the CDR3 is TGTGCCAGCAGTTTAAGCGGCATGATAGCGGGTCTTTTCGAGCAGTACTTC. Residues: CASSLSGMIAGLFEQYF.

This clone has only one observation. The rearrangement joins TRBV5-4 to TRBJ2-1; D might be TRBD1 (6 bases). The CDR3 has 12 amino acids. V lost 4 bases and J 9 bases, leaving 11 bases between the germline ends. Germline-derived CDR1 and CDR2 are SGHNT and YYREEE (reference sequence). As DNA, the CDR3 is TGTGCCAGCAGCATACAGGGCGGTGAGCAGTTCTTC. Its protein product is CASSIQGGEQFF.

This clone was recorded only once. The chain carries TRBV11-3 and TRBJ1-4, with D perhaps TRBD1 (5 bases). The CDR3 is 15 residues long. Germline-derived CDR1 and CDR2 are SGHNT and YENEEA. V dropped 3 bases and J dropped 1 base, with 9 bases sitting between them. For the CDR3, the DNA is TGTGCCAGCAGCTTGGTGGGGGGAACTAATGAAAAACTGTTTTTT. Translating it yields CASSLVGGTNEKLFF. Filled out from reference TRBV11-3 and TRBJ1-4, the complete variable domain reads EAGVVQSPRYKIIEKKQPVAFWCNPISGHNTLYWYLQNLGQGPELLIRYENEEAVDDSQLPKDRFSAERLKGVDSTLKIQPAELGDSAVYLCASSLVGGTNEKLFFGSGTQLSVL.

About this clone itself: Different DNA sequences within this sample yield the same CDR3. V gene TRBV19 combines with J gene TRBJ1-1; D is uncertain. The CDR3 extends over 12 amino acids. The germline V gene has CDR1 LNHDA and CDR2 SQIVND (reference sequence). The V end was cut by 5 bases, the J end by 1 base, with 5 bases between. CDR3 DNA: TGTGCCAGTAGTCCGCGGAACACTGAAGCTTTCTTT. It translates to CASSPRNTEAFF.

The CDR3 here is CASSSGVGGGDTDTQYF. The CDR3 bases are TGTGCCAGCAGCTCCGGCGTTGGGGGGGGAGACACAGATACGCAGTATTTT. V is TRBV5-5 and J is TRBJ2-3, with TRBD2 matching 7 bases. The CDR3 covers 17 residues. The germline CDR1 and CDR2 sequences are SGHKS and YYEKEE (reference sequence). J lost 2 bases, V lost 3 bases, and 12 bases had no gene match.

V and J are TRBV6-5 and TRBJ2-7, with TRBD1 identical over 8 bases. J gave up 3 bases and V 6 bases, and 7 bases lay outside the gene matches. CDR1 and CDR2 from the germline V gene are MNHEY and SVGAGI. The CDR3 has 14 amino acids. The CDR3 protein is CASRPGGSFYEQYF. CDR3 DNA sequence: TGTGCCAGCAGACCAGGGGGCAGTTTCTACGAGCAGTACTTC.

This sequence joins TRBV18 and TRBJ1-5, with 8 bases identical to TRBD1. CDR1 and CDR2 from the germline V gene are KGHSH and LQKENI. The length of the CDR3 is 16 residues. Trimming removed 2 bases from V and 4 bases from J; junction bases left unmatched: 7. CDR3 nucleotides: TGTGCCAGCTCACCAGCGTCGGACAGGGCTAATCAGCCCCAGCATTTT. Its translation is CASSPASDRANQPQHF.

This rearrangement joins TRBV6-5 to TRBJ1-2; 9 bases map to TRBD1. Germline-derived CDR1 and CDR2 are MNHEY and SVGAGI. The CDR3 spans 13 residues. With 5 bases clipped from V and 7 bases from J, the junction kept 5 bases outside the gene matches. The CDR3 region has the DNA TGTGCCAGCAGTGTCGACAGGGGGGGTGGCTACACCTTC. Translation: CASSVDRGGGYTF.

This clone was detected a few times. This chain links TRBV6-8 with TRBJ2-7, with 7 bases fitting TRBD2. CDR1 is MNHGY and CDR2 is SAAAGT in the germline V gene. V was pared by 2 bases and J by 4 bases, with 14 bases of the junction left unmatched. The CDR3 is 17 residues long. CDR3 region: CASSYQVPTSRSYEQYF. CDR3 coding DNA: TGTGCCAGCAGTTACCAAGTCCCGACTAGCAGGTCGTACGAGCAGTACTTC.

The rearrangement joins TRBV19 to TRBJ1-4, with unresolved D. Germline V CDR1 and CDR2: LNHDA, SQIVND (reference sequence). Trimming cost V 5 bases and J 2 bases, with 12 bases left between them. The CDR3 loop spans 15 amino acids. Written as DNA, the CDR3 is TGTGCCAGTAGTCCGCCGGGGTCTACTAATGAAAAACTGTTTTTT. It specifies CASSPPGSTNEKLFF.

The chain carries TRBV27 and TRBJ2-6; possible D gene TRBD1, 6 bases. Germline CDR1 MNHEY, CDR2 SMNVEV (reference sequence). This CDR3 spans 18 amino acids. V dropped 2 bases and J dropped 3 bases, with 17 bases sitting between them. The CDR3: CASSLLSVRGGGANVLTF. CDR3 coding DNA: TGTGCCAGCAGTTTACTCTCTGTCAGGGGTGGTGGGGCCAACGTCCTGACTTTC.

This chain joins TRBV28 and TRBJ1-4; possible D gene TRBD1, 6 bases. Trimming took off 2 bases at V and 3 bases at J, with 10 bases between the two ends. Germline V lookup: CDR1 MDHEN, CDR2 SYDVKM. This CDR3 spans 15 amino acids. CDR3 coding DNA: TGTGCCAGCAGTTTAACAGGGATGGCTAATGAAAAACTGTTTTTT. It is translated as CASSLTGMANEKLFF.

The chain employs TRBV5-1 and TRBJ2-5; D might be TRBD2 (5 bases). Trimming stripped 6 bases from V and 1 base from J, with 13 bases between. CDR3 length: 14 amino acids. CDR1 and CDR2 from the germline V gene are SGHRS and YFSETQ. Here the CDR3 DNA reads TGCGCCAGCACCCAAGGAGGCTCCCAAGAGACCCAGTACTTC. It codes for CASTQGGSQETQYF.

This clone occurred a few times. This sequence joins TRBV7-6 and TRBJ1-2; weak D call: TRBD1 (6 bases). CDR1 is SGHVS and CDR2 is FNYEAQ in the germline V gene. The CDR3 is 11 amino acids. V lost 5 bases and J lost 8, with 9 bases in between. The CDR3 protein is CASSPGQGYTF. The CDR3 bases are TGTGCCAGCAGCCCTGGACAGGGCTACACCTTC. The variable domain in full, completed from reference TRBV7-6 and TRBJ1-2, reads GAGVSQSPRYKVTKRGQDVALRCDPISGHVSLYWYRQALGQGPEFLTYFNYEAQQDKSGLPNDRFSAERPEGSISTLTIQRTEQRDSAMYRCASSPGQGYTFGSGTRLTVV.

The chain combines TRBV6-5 with TRBJ2-1, with TRBD2 matching over 10 bases. Germline assignment: CDR1 MNHEY and CDR2 SVGAGI. Trimming at V came to 6 bases and at J to 8 bases, leaving 7 bases not matched to a gene. This CDR3 region has 14 residues. The CDR3 DNA reads TGTGCCAGCAGCGGAGCGGGAGGGCCACATGAGCAGTTCTTC. As protein: CASSGAGGPHEQFF.

The chain has TRBV29-1 and TRBJ1-1; TRBD1 aligns across 7 bases. The CDR3 is 13 residues long. Germline values: CDR1 SQVTM, CDR2 ANQGSEA. The trim removed 7 bases at V and 5 bases at J, leaving 10 bases unmatched. The CDR3 DNA is TGCAGCGCCGGAACAGGGGTTCGGACTGAAGCTTTCTTT. This gives the protein CSAGTGVRTEAFF. The full variable domain, its missing parts supplied by reference TRBV29-1 and TRBJ1-1, is SAVISQKPSRDICQRGTSLTIQCQVDSQVTMMFWYRQQPGQSLTLIATANQGSEATYESGFVIDKFPISRPNLTFSTLTVSNMSPEDSSIYLCSAGTGVRTEAFFGQGTRLTVV.

The genes are TRBV2 and TRBJ1-1; D ambiguous. Per the germline V gene, CDR1 is SNHLY and CDR2 is FYNNEI. V lost 4 bases and J lost 0, with 9 bases in between. The CDR3 spans 14 residues. CDR3 protein: CASSVLEVNTEAFF. The DNA for the CDR3 is TGTGCCAGCAGTGTCCTGGAGGTGAACACTGAAGCTTTCTTT.

The chain couples TRBV7-2 to TRBJ1-5, with a possible D match to TRBD1 (5 bases). V lost 3 bases and J 2 bases, leaving 11 bases between the germline ends. The CDR3 runs to 15 residues. Germline V gene data show CDR1 as SGHTA and CDR2 as FQGNSA. The CDR3 sequence is CASSFRGLGNQPQHF. CDR3 nucleotides: TGTGCCAGCAGCTTTAGGGGATTAGGCAATCAGCCCCAGCATTTT.